Below are 24 T cell receptor beta chains sequenced from a single sample in a study of cytomegalovirus exposure and HLA in healthy donors (dated by TCRdb to the late 2010s). Library method: the immunoSEQ multiplex PCR assay. Imported from immuneACCESS, the table was reduced by TCRdb to in-frame sequences with V and J called. These copies leave out some clones; in studies compared against another copy, an unresolved V gene accounts for under half, and the cause of the remainder is not known. This sample holds over 110,000 clones; roughly nine tenths were observed only once. The ten largest account for roughly 3% of the sample. The sample was PBMCs. The origin of the receptors is a man aged 18 to 29 in good health and CMV-seronegative.

With respect to this clone: Other DNA sequences of this sample code for an identical CDR3. V usage is TRBV5-1 and J usage is TRBJ2-7; 10 positions match TRBD1. The CDR3 loop spans 14 amino acids. Germline CDR1 is SGHRS and CDR2 is YFSETQ. After removal of 3 bases from V and 2 bases from J, the junction contained 2 bases not matched to a gene. The CDR3 reads CASSSGQGAYEQYF. The CDR3 DNA sequence: TGCGCCAGCAGCTCAGGACAGGGGGCCTACGAGCAGTACTTC. Variable domain in full (rest from reference TRBV5-1 and TRBJ2-7): KAGVTQTPRYLIKTRGQQVTLSCSPISGHRSVSWYQQTPGQGLQFLFEYFSETQRNKGNFPGRFSGRQFSNSRSEMNVSTLELGDSALYLCASSSGQGAYEQYFGPGTRLTVT.

CDR3 bases: TGCGCCAGCCGATCGGGATTGGGTTTGGGCTACACCTTC. Translation gives CASRSGLGLGYTF. The V and J genes are TRBV5-1 and TRBJ1-2; D is unclear. Germline V gives CDR1 SGHRS, CDR2 YFSETQ. Trimming pared 7 bases from V and 8 bases from J, leaving 18 bases between. CDR3 length: 13 amino acids.

This clone has only a few counts. Written as DNA, the CDR3 is TGTGCCAGCAGACCTCAGGGGGAAGGCTCACCCCTCCACTTT. Translated: CASRPQGEGSPLHF. This chain connects TRBV27 to TRBJ1-6; 7 nucleotides agree with TRBD1. The CDR3 length is 14 residues. Germline trimming cut 6 bases from V and 10 bases from J; bases unmatched to any gene: 9. Germline V gives CDR1 MNHEY, CDR2 SMNVEV (reference sequence).

The genes are TRBV7-8 and TRBJ1-4; tentative D call: TRBD1 (5 bases). This CDR3 spans 18 amino acids. Per germline, CDR1 SGHVS and CDR2 FQNEAQ. Deletions cut 3 bases from V and 0 bases from J, with 17 bases between. CDR3 sequence (DNA): TGTGCCAGCAGCTTCGATCCTCGAGACAGCGCAACTAATGAAAAACTGTTTTTT. Its translation: CASSFDPRDSATNEKLFF.

J is TRBJ1-2 and V is TRBV1. TRBV1 is designated a pseudogene. The CDR3 covers 14 residues. The chain's CDR3 is CTSSQGGARDGYTF. CDR3 DNA: TGCACCAGCAGCCAGGGGGGGGCGCGGGATGGCTACACCTTC.

V and J are TRBV30 and TRBJ2-6, with 8 bases identical to TRBD1. With V trimmed by 7 bases and J by 2 bases, 19 bases remained unmatched. This CDR3 spans 19 amino acids. Germline V gene sequence: CDR1 GTSNPN, CDR2 SVGIG (reference sequence). CDR3 protein: CASILTGAASSAGANVLTF. The CDR3 region has the DNA TGTGCCTCTATACTGACAGGGGCAGCCTCATCCGCTGGGGCCAACGTCCTGACTTTC. The entire variable domain, with the rest obtained from reference TRBV30 and TRBJ2-6, is as follows: SQTIHQWPATLVQPVGSPLSLECTVEGTSNPNLYWYRQAAGRGLQLLFYSVGIGQISSEVPQNLSASRPQDRQFILSSKKLLLSDSGFYLCASILTGAASSAGANVLTFGAGSRLTVL.

As for this clone: The same CDR3 arises from other DNA sequences in this sample as well. V usage is TRBV5-1 and J usage is TRBJ2-7; 8 bases are a match to TRBD2. The CDR3 is 15 residues long. V lost 0 bases to trimming and J lost 1 base; unmatched junction nucleotides: 3. In germline, CDR1 is SGHRS, CDR2 YFSETQ. As DNA, the CDR3 is TGCGCCAGCAGCTTGGGTACTAGCGGTTCCTACGAGCAGTACTTC. Translated: CASSLGTSGSYEQYF. Variable domain in full (rest from reference TRBV5-1 and TRBJ2-7): KAGVTQTPRYLIKTRGQQVTLSCSPISGHRSVSWYQQTPGQGLQFLFEYFSETQRNKGNFPGRFSGRQFSNSRSEMNVSTLELGDSALYLCASSLGTSGSYEQYFGPGTRLTVT.

The rearrangement uses TRBV2 and TRBJ1-4, with D possibly being TRBD1 (5 bases). The germline CDR1 and CDR2 sequences are SNHLY and FYNNEI. V gave up 4 bases and J gave up 8 bases, with 14 bases separating them. The CDR3 length is 14 residues. The CDR3 sequence is CASSADTAGEKLFF. DNA for the CDR3: TGTGCCAGCAGTGCGGACACGGCAGGGGAAAAACTGTTTTTT.

J is TRBJ2-5 and V is TRBV13; 11 bases fit TRBD2. V gave up 5 bases and J gave up 1 base; unmatched junction bases: 3. The length of the CDR3 is 15 residues. Looked up from germline, CDR1 is PRHDT and CDR2 is FYEKMQ (reference sequence). The CDR3 region is CASSDTSGSQETQYF. Here the CDR3 DNA reads TGTGCCAGCAGCGACACTAGCGGGAGCCAAGAGACCCAGTACTTC.

V is TRBV11-3 and J is TRBJ2-2, with 7 bases identical to TRBD1. Germline loops: CDR1 SGHNT, CDR2 YENEEA. Losses at the gene ends were 5 bases for V and 2 bases for J; bases not matched to a gene: 5. The CDR3 is 15 residues long. Here the CDR3 reads CASSDRDRNTGELFF. CDR3 in DNA: TGTGCCAGCAGCGACCGGGACAGAAACACCGGGGAGCTGTTTTTT.

The J gene is TRBJ1-2, the V gene TRBV6-5; 9 bases are shared with TRBD1. This CDR3 comprises 13 residues. V was clipped by 6 bases and J by 6 bases; unmatched bases: 5. Germline V gene data show CDR1 as MNHEY and CDR2 as SVGAGI. CDR3 loop: CASRRGTGHGYTF. The CDR3 DNA reads as TGTGCCAGCAGGCGCGGGACAGGGCATGGCTACACCTTC.

The J gene is TRBJ2-7, the V gene TRBV5-6, with D uncertain. The CDR3 spans 18 residues. CDR1 is SGHDT and CDR2 is YYEEEE in the germline V gene. V dropped 1 base and J dropped 3 bases, with 23 bases sitting between them. CDR3 in amino acids: CASSLYYLVEQDRYEQYF. The CDR3, as DNA: TGTGCCAGCAGCTTGTATTATTTGGTCGAGCAGGATCGCTACGAGCAGTACTTC.

This clone was observed a single time. The rearrangement uses TRBV2 and TRBJ2-1, with D possibly matching TRBD2 (6 bases). Per germline, CDR1 SNHLY and CDR2 FYNNEI. There are 14 residues in the CDR3. V lost 7 bases to trimming and J lost 4 bases, with 14 bases between them. The CDR3 bases are TGTGCCAGCAATGGGCCAGGGACTTACAATGAGCAGTTCTTC. Translated: CASNGPGTYNEQFF.

The rearrangement links TRBV28 to TRBJ2-7; TRBD1 might be the D (6 bases). Trimming cost V 4 bases and J 3 bases, with 10 bases left between them. CDR3 length equals 13 residues. CDR1 is MDHEN and CDR2 is SYDVKM in the germline V gene. The DNA for the CDR3 is TGTGCCAGCAGTTCCGGGACACGCTACGAGCAGTACTTC. It is translated as CASSSGTRYEQYF.

This clone occurred once. This chain connects TRBV4-3 to TRBJ2-2; a weak D match, TRBD2 (6 bases). This CDR3 is 16 amino acids long. Trimming removed 0 bases at V and 5 bases at J, with 13 bases between. Germline loops: CDR1 LGHNA, CDR2 YSLEER. Here the CDR3 reads CASSQEEGVRTGELFF. The DNA for the CDR3 is TGCGCCAGCAGCCAAGAGGAGGGAGTTCGAACCGGGGAGCTGTTTTTT.

The V gene is TRBV18, the J gene TRBJ2-7, with TRBD2 identical over 7 bases. The CDR3 runs 19 residues. With V trimmed by 1 base and J by 5 bases, 20 bases remained unmatched. Per germline, CDR1 KGHSH and CDR2 LQKENI. The CDR3 nucleotides read TGTGCCAGCTCACCACAAATGATTGGAGGGGACCGGGAGGTTAACGAGCAGTACTTC. This gives the protein CASSPQMIGGDREVNEQYF.

The chain is built from TRBV18 and TRBJ1-5; D possibly corresponds to TRBD1 (5 bases). The CDR3 loop spans 14 amino acids. Germline values: CDR1 KGHSH, CDR2 LQKENI. The V gene lost 6 bases and the J gene lost 5 bases, with 14 bases spanning the gap. CDR3 sequence: CASSPGAGDQPQHF. As DNA, the CDR3 is TGTGCCAGCTCCCCTGGGGCAGGCGATCAGCCCCAGCATTTT.

V usage is TRBV6-4 and J usage is TRBJ1-2; 10 nucleotides agree with TRBD1. With 5 bases clipped from V and 5 bases from J, the junction kept 8 bases outside the gene matches. Germline-derived CDR1 and CDR2 are MRHNA and SNTAGT. The CDR3 spans 15 residues. As DNA, the CDR3 is TGTGCCAGCAGTCCTGGACAGGGGGGCTTTTATGGCTACACCTTC. Protein product: CASSPGQGGFYGYTF.

This chain links TRBV28 with TRBJ1-2; D is unclear. The ends were cut back, 0 bases at V and 3 bases at J, with 5 bases in the middle. The CDR3 loop spans 13 amino acids. CDR1 and CDR2 (germline): MDHEN, SYDVKM. CDR3 protein: CASSLWRDYGYTF. CDR3 DNA sequence: TGTGCCAGCAGTTTATGGAGGGACTATGGCTACACCTTC.

A single count supports this clone. This sequence joins TRBV6-5 and TRBJ2-7, with 12 bases identical to TRBD1. The germline CDR1 and CDR2 sequences are MNHEY and SVGAGI. The V and J ends lost 5 bases and 5 bases, in that order; junction bases with no gene match: 7. The CDR3 is 15 residues long. The CDR3 reads CASSLPGQGANEQYF. CDR3 bases: TGTGCCAGCAGTCTCCCGGGACAGGGGGCCAACGAGCAGTACTTC.

V and J are TRBV4-1 and TRBJ2-7, with D uncertain. CDR3 length equals 17 residues. Trimming took 2 bases from V and 1 from J, leaving 18 bases between them. Germline V gene data show CDR1 as MGHRA and CDR2 as YSYEKL. The CDR3 DNA reads as TGCGCCAGCAGCCAAATCGAAGTAGTCGCGACATCCTACGAGCAGTACTTC. As protein: CASSQIEVVATSYEQYF.

This clone was found a few times. The CDR3 loop reads CASSSGGLLFF. The CDR3 bases are TGTGCCAGCAGCTCAGGGGGACTCCTATTCTTC. The chain recombines TRBV6-5 with TRBJ2-1; TRBD1 might be the D (7 bases). Trimming stripped 6 bases from V and 16 bases from J, with 16 bases between. The CDR3 has 11 amino acids. CDR1 and CDR2 (germline): MNHEY, SVGAGI.

The V gene is TRBV4-1, the J gene TRBJ2-1; D gene uncertain. Germline V gene sequence: CDR1 MGHRA, CDR2 YSYEKL. This CDR3 is 14 amino acids long. V lost 1 base to trimming and J lost 6 bases, with 10 bases between them. This CDR3 is CASSQGAIPNEQFF. CDR3 DNA: TGCGCCAGCAGCCAAGGGGCCATCCCCAATGAGCAGTTCTTC.

The gene calls are TRBV6-1 and TRBJ1-1, with D perhaps TRBD1 (5 bases). The germline V gene encodes CDR1 MNHNS and CDR2 SASEGT. With 10 bases removed from V and 5 bases from J, the gap between germline ends came to 14 bases. There are 12 residues in the CDR3. In DNA form, the CDR3 reads TGTGCCACCAGGGTAGTGATTACTGAAGCTTTCTTT. Protein sequence: CATRVVITEAFF.